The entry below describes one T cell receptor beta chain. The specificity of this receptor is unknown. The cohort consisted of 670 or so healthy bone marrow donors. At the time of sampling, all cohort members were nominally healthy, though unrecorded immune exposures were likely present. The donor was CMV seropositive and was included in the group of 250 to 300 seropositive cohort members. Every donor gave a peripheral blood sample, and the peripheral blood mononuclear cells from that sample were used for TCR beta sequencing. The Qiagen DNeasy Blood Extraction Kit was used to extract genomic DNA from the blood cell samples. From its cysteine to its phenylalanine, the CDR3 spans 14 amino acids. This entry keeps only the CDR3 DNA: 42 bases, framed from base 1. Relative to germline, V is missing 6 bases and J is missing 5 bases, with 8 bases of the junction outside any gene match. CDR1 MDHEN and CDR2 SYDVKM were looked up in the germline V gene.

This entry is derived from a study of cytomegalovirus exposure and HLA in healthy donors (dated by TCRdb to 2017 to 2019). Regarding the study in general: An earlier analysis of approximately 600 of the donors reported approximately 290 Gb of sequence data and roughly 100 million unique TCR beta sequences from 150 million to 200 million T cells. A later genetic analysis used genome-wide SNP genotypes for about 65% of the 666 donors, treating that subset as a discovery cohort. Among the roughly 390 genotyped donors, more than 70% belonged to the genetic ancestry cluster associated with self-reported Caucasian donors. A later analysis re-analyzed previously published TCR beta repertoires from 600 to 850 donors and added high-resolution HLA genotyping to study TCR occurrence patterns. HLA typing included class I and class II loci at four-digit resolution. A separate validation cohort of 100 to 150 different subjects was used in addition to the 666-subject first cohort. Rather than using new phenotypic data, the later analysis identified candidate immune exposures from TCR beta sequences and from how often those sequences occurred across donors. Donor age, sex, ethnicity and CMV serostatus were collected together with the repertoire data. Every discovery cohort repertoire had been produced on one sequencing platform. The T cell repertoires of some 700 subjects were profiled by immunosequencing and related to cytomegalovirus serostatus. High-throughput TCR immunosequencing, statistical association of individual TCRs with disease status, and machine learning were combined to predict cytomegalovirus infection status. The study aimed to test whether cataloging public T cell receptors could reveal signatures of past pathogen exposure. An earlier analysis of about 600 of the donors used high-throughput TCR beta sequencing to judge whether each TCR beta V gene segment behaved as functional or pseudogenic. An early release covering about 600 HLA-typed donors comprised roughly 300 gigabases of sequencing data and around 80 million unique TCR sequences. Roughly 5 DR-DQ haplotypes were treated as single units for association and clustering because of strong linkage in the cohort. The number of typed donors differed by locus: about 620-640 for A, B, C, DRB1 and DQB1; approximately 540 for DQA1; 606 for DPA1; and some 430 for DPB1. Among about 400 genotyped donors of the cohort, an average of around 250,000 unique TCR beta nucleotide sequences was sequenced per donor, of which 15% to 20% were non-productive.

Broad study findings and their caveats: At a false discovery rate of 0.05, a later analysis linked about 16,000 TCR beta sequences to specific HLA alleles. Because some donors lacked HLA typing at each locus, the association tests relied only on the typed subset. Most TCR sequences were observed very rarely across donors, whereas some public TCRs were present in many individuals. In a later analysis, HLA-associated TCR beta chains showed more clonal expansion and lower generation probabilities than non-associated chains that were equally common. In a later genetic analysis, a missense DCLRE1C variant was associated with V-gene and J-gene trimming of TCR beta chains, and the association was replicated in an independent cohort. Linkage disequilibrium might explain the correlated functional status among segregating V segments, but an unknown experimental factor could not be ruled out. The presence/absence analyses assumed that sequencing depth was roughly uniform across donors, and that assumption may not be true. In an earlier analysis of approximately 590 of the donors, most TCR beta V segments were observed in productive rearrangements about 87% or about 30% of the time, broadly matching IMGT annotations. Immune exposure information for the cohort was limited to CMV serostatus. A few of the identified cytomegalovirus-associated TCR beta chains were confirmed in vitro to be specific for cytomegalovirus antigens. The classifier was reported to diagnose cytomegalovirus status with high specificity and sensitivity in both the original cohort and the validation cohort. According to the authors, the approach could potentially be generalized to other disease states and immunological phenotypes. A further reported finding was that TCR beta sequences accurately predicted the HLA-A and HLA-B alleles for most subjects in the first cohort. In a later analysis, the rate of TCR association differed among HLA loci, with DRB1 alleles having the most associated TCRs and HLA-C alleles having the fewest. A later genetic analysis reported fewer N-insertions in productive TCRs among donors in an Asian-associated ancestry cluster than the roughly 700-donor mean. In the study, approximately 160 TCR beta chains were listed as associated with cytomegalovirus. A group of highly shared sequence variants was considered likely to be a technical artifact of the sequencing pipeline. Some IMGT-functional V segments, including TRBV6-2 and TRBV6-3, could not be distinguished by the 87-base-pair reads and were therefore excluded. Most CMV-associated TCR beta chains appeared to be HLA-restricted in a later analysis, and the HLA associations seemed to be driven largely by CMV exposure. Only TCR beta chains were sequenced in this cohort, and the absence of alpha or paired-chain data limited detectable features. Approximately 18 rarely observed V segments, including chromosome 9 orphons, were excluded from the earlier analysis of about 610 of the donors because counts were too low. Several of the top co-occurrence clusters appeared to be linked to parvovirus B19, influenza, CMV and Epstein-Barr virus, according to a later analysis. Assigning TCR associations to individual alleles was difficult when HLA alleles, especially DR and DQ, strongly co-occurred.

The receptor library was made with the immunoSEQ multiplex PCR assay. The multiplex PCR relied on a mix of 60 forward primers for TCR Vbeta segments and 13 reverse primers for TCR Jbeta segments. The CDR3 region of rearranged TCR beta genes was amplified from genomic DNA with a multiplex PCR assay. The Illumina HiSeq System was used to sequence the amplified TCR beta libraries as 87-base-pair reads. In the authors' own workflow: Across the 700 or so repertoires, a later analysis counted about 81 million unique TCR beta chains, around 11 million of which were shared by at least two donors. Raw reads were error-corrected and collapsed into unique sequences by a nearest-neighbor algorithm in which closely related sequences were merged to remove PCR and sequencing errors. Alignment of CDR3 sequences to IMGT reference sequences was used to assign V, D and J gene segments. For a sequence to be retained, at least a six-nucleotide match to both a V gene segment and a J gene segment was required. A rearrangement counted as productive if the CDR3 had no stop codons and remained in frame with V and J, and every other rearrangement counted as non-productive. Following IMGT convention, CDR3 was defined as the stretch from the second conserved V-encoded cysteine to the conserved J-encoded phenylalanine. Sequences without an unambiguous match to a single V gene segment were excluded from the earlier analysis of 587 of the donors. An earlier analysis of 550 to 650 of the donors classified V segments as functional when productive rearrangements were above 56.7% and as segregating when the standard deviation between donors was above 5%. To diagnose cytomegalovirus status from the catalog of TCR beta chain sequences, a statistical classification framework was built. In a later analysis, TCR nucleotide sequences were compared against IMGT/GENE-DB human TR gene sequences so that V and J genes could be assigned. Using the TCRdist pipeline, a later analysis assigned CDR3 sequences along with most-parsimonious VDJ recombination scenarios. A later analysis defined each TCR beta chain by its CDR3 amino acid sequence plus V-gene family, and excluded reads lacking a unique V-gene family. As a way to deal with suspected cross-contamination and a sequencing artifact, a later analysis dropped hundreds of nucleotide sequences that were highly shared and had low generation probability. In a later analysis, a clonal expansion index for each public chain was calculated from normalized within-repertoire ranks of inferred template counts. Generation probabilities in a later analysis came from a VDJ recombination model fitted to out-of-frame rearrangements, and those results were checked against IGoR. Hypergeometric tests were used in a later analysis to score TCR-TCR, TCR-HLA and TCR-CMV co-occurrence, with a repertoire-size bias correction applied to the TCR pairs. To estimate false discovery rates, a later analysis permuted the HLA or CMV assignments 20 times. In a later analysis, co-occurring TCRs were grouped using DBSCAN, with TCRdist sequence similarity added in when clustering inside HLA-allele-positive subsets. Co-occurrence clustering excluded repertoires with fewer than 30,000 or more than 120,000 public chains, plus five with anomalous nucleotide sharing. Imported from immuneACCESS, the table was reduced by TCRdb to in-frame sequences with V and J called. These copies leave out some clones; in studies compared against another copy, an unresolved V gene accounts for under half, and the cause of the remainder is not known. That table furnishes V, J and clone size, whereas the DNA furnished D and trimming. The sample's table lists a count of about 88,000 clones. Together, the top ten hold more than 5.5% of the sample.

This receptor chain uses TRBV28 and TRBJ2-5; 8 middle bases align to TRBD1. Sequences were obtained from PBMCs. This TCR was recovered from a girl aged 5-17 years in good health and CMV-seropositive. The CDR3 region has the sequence CASSYQGAGETQYF. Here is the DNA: TGTGCCAGCAGCTACCAGGGGGCCGGGGAGACCCAGTACTTC.